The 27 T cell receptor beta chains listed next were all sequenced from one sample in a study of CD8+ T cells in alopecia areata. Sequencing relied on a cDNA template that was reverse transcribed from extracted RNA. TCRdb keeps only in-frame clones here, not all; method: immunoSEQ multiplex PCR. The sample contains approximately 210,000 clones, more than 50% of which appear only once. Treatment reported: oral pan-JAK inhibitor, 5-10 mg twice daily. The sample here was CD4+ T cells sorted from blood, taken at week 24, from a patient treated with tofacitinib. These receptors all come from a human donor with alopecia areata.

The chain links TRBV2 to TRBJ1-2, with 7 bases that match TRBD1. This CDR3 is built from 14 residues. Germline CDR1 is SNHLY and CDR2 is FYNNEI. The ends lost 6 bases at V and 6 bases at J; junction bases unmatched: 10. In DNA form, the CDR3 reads TGTGCCAGCAGCCGACAGGGCCTAATGGATGGCTACACCTTC. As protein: CASSRQGLMDGYTF.

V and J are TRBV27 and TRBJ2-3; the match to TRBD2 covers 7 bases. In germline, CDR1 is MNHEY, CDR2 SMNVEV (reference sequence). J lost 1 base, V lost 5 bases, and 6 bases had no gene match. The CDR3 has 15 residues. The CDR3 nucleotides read TGTGCCAGCAGTGAGATTGGGGGGGGCACAGATACGCAGTATTTT. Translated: CASSEIGGGTDTQYF.

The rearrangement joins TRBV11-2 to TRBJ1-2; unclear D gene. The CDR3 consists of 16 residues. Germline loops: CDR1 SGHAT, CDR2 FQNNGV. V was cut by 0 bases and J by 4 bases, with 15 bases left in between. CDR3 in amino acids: CASSLDYGGSLYGYTF. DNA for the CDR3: TGTGCCAGCAGCTTAGATTACGGCGGATCTCTCTATGGCTACACCTTC.

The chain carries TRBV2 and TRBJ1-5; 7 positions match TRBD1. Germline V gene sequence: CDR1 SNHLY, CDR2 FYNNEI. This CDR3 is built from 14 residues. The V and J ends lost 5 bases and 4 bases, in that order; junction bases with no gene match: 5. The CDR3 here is CASSRDSTNQPQHF. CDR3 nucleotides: TGTGCCAGCAGTCGGGACAGCACTAATCAGCCCCAGCATTTT.

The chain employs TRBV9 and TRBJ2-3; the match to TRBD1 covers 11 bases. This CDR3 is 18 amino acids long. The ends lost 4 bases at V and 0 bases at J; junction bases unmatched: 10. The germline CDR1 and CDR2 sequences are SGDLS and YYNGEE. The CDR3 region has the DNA TGTGCCAGCAGCTTTCGGACAGGGGGCAGACCTAGCACAGATACGCAGTATTTT. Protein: CASSFRTGGRPSTDTQYF.

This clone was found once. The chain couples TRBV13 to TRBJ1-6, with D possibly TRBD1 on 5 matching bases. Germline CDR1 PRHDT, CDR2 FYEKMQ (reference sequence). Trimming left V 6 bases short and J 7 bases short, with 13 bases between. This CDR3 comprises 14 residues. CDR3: CASRNVRENSPLHF. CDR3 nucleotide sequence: TGTGCCAGCAGAAATGTCAGGGAGAATTCACCCCTCCACTTT.

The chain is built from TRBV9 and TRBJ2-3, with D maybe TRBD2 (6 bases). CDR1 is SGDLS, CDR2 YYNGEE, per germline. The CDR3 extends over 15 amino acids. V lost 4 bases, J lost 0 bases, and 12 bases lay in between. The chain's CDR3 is CASSLGGSSTDTQYF. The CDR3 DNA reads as TGTGCCAGCAGCCTTGGGGGGTCAAGCACAGATACGCAGTATTTT.

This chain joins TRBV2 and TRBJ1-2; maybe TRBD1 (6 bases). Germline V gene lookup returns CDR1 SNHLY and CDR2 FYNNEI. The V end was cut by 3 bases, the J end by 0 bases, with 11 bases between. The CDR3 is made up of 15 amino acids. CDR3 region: CASSDLRGTNYGYTF. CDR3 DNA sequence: TGTGCCAGCAGTGATCTAAGGGGGACTAACTATGGCTACACCTTC.

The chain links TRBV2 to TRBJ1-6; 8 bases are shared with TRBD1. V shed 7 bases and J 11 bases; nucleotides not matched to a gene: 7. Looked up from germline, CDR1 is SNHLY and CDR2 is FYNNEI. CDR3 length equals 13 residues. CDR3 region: CASMPGGMPPLHF. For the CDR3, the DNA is TGTGCCAGCATGCCAGGGGGCATGCCACCCCTCCACTTT.

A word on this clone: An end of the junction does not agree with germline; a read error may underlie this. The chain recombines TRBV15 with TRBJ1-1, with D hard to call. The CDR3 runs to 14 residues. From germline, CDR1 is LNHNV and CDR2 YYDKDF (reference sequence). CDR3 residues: CATTRELMNTEAFF. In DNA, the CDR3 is TGTGCCACCACCAGAGAGTTAATGAACACTGAAGCTTTCTTT.

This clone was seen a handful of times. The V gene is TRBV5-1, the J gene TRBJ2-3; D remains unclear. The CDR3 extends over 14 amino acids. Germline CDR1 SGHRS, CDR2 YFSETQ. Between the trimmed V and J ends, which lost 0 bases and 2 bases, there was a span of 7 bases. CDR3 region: CASSLAGATDTQYF. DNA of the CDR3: TGCGCCAGCAGCTTGGCCGGAGCCACAGATACGCAGTATTTT.

The CDR3 region has the DNA TGTGCCAGCAGTTACTCGAGTGGGCTGCGGTTGTCTGGCTACACCTTC. It specifies CASSYSSGLRLSGYTF. J is TRBJ1-2 and V is TRBV6-5; D is ambiguous. Germline V gene sequence: CDR1 MNHEY, CDR2 SVGAGI. Trimming left V 0 bases short and J 7 bases short, with 18 bases between. The CDR3 covers 16 residues.

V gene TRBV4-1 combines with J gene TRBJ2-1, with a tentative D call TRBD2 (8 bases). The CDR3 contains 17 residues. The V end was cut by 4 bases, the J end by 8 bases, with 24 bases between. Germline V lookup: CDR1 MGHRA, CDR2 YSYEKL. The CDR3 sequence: CASSPRGERGLVYEQFF. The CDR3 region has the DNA TGCGCCAGCAGCCCCAGGGGGGAGCGGGGGTTAGTATATGAGCAGTTCTTC.

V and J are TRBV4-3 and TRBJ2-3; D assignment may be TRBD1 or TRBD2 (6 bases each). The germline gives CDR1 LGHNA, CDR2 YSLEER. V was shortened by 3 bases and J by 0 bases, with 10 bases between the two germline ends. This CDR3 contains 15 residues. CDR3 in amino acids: CASSQDSGSTDTQYF. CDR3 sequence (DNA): TGCGCCAGCAGCCAGGACAGCGGGAGCACAGATACGCAGTATTTT.

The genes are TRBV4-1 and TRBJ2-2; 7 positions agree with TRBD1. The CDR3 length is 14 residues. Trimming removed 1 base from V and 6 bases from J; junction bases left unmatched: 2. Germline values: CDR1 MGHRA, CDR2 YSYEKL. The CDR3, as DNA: TGCGCCAGCAGCCAAGGACAGGGATCCGGGGAGCTGTTTTTT. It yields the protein CASSQGQGSGELFF.

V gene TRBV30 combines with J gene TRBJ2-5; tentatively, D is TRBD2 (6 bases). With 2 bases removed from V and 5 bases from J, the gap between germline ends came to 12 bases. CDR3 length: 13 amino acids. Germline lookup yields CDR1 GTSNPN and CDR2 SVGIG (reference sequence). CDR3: CAWSPGRGETQYF. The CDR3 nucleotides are TGTGCCTGGAGTCCGGGACGGGGGGAGACCCAGTACTTC.

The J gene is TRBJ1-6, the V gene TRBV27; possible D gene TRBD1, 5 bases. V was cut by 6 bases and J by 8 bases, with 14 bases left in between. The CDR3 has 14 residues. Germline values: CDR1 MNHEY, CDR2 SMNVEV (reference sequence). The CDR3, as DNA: TGTGCCAGCAGGACCGGGGGGAGGGATTCACCCCTCCACTTT. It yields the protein CASRTGGRDSPLHF.

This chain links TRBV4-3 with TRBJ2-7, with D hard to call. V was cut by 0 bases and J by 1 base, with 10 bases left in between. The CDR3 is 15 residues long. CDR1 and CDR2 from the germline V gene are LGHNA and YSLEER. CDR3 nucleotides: TGCGCCAGCAGCCAAGATCTGCCCGCATCCTACGAGCAGTACTTC. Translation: CASSQDLPASYEQYF.

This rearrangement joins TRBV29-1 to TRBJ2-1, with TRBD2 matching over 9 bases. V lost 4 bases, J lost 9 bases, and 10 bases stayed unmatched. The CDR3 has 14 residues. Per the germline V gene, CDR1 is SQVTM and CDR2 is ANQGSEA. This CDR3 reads CSVASSGEGIEQFF. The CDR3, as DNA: TGCAGCGTTGCGTCTAGCGGGGAAGGCATTGAGCAGTTCTTC.

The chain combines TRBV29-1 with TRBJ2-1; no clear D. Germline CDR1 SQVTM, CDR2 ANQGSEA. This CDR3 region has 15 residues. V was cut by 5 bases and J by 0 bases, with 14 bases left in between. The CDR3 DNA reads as TGCAGCGTTAAGGCGAGGATGGGCTCCTACAATGAGCAGTTCTTC. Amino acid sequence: CSVKARMGSYNEQFF.

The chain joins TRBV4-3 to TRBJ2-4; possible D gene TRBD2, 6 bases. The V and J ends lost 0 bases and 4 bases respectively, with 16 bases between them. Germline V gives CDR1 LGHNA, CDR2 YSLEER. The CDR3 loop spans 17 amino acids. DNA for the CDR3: TGCGCCAGCAGCCAAGATCCGGCGGGGAGTCGTAAAAACATTCAGTACTTC. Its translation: CASSQDPAGSRKNIQYF.

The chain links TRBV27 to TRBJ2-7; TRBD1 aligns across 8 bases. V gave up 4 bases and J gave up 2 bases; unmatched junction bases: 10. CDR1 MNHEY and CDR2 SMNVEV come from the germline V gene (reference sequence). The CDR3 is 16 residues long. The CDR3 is CASSSPLGQGTYEQYF. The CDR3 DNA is TGTGCCAGCAGTTCCCCCTTAGGACAGGGAACCTACGAGCAGTACTTC.

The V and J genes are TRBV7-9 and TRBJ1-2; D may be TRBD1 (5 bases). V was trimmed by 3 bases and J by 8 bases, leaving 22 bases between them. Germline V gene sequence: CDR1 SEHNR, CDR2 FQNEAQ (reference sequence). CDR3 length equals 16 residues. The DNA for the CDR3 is TGTGCCAGCAGCTTGGGGAGTGGACCCGTAGGGGAGGGCTACACCTTC. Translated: CASSLGSGPVGEGYTF.

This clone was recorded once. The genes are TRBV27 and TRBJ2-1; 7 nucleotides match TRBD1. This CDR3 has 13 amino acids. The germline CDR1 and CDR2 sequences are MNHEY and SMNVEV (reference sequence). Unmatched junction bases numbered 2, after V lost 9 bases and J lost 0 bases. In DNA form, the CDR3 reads TGTGCCAGTCGACAGGGCTCCTACAATGAGCAGTTCTTC. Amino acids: CASRQGSYNEQFF.

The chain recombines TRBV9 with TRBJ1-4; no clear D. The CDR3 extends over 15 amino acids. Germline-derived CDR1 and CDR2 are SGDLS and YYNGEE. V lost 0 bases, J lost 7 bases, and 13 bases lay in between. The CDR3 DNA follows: TGTGCCAGCAGCGTAGGCTGGGCGGTCGGTGAAAAACTGTTTTTT. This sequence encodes CASSVGWAVGEKLFF.

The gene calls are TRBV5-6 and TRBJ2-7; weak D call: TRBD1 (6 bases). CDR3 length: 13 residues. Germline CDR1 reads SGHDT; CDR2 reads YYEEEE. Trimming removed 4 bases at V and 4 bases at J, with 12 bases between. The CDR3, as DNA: TGTGCCAGCAGCCAGGGACAAGAATACGAGCAGTACTTC. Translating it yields CASSQGQEYEQYF. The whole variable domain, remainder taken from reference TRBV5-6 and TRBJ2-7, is DAGVTQSPTHLIKTRGQQVTLRCSPKSGHDTVSWYQQALGQGPQFIFQYYEEEERQRGNFPDRFSGHQFPNYSSELNVNALLLGDSALYLCASSQGQEYEQYFGPGTRLTVT.

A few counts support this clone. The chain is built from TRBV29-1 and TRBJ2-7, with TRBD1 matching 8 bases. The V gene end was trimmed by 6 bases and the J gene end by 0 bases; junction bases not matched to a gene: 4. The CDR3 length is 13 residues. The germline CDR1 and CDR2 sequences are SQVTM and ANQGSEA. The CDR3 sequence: CSVRQGNSYEQYF. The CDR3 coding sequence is TGCAGCGTCAGACAGGGGAACTCCTACGAGCAGTACTTC.